A single T cell receptor beta chain is shown here with its context. What it recognizes is unknown. CDR3 length equals 14 residues. With V trimmed by 6 bases and J by 9 bases, 10 bases remained unmatched. The germline V gene has CDR1 MDHEN and CDR2 SYDVKM. TCRdb's table, derived via immunoSEQ multiplex PCR, lists solely in-frame clones and lacks some. The repertoire holds some 1,100,000 clones, with around three quarters as singletons. This entry comes from a study of shared clonotypes between healthy human individuals. Points from the study as a whole: Non-shared clonotypes had lower generation probabilities than those shared by all four donors.

The investigators split CD4+ cells into a CD45RA+ naive subset and a CD45RA-negative memory subset. This TCR was recovered from a young man in good health. Some clones in this sample may be carry-over from other donors' samples. The source material was memory CD4+ T cells from PBMCs. Specified subset: CD45RA-negative fraction. The chain has TRBV28 and TRBJ1-2; TRBD1 aligns across 10 bases. CDR3 nucleotides: TGTGCCAGCAGAACACCGGGACAGGGGTCGAGCTACACCTTC. Amino acids: CASRTPGQGSSYTF.